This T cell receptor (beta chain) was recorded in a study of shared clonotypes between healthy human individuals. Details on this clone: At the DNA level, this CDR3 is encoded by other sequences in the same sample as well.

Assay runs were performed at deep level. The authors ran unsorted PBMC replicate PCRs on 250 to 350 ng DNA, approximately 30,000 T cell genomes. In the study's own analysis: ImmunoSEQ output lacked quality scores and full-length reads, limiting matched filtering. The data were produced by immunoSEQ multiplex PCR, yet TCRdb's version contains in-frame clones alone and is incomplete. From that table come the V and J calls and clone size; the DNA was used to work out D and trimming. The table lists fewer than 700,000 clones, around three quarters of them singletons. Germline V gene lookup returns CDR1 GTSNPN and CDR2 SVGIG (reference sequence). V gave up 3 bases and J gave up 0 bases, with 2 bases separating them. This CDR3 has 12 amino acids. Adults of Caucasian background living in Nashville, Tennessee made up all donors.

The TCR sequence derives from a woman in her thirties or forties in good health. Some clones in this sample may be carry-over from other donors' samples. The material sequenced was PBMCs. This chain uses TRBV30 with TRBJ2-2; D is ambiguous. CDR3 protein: CAWRPNTGELFF. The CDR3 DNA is TGTGCCTGGAGACCGAACACCGGGGAGCTGTTTTTT.